This T cell receptor beta chain was sequenced in a study of CD8 T cells in Susac syndrome. When the RNA was reverse transcribed, random hexamers were used with an input of about 0.45 to 1 ug. A single record per CDR3 protein comes from TCRdb applying MiXCR to the immunoSEQ multiplex PCR reads. The data hold around 150,000 distinct CDR3 sequences, with roughly 95% observed a single time. This receptor was obtained from a human donor with multiple sclerosis. Sequenced sample: CD4+ T cells from PBMCs.

The CDR3 nucleotides read TGTGCCAGCAGCAGGGATCGCCGCGAGCAGTTCTTC. Amino acids: CASSRDRREQFF. The rearrangement uses TRBV6-5 and TRBJ2-1; tentative D call: TRBD1 (5 bases). The CDR3 extends over 12 amino acids. V lost 6 bases, J lost 10 bases, and 13 bases lay in between. The germline V gene has CDR1 MNHEY and CDR2 SVGAGI.